This T cell receptor beta chain was found in a study of T cell responses to AZD1222 COVID-19 vaccine (dated by TCRdb to the early 2020s). Notes on the research overall: TCR sequencing was performed for about 240 trial participants, of whom around 200 were given two doses of AZD1222 and around 25 were given two doses of MenACWY control vaccine. Trial participants were enrolled into age subgroups of 18-55, 56-69 and 70-plus years, which contained about 150, 28 and 57 TCR-sequenced participants, respectively.

Sample time point, as interpreted from the label and publication: about 28 days (+/-7) after the second vaccine dose. Because spike-specific TCR depth and breadth did not differ between the two schedules, AZD1222 recipients who got a second dose at roughly 4 weeks were pooled with those who got a second dose at roughly 12 weeks. Vaccinee samples came from UK trials COV001 and COV002, including a single-blind randomized controlled phase 2/3 trial of AZD1222 (ChAdOx1 nCoV-19) in healthy adults. For TCRbeta chain sequencing, PBMC samples were collected from trial participants at day 0 and at day 28 after the second dose. The research as a whole found: After two AZD1222 doses, spike-specific TCR breadth and depth were significantly higher than at day 0 and than in MenACWY recipients. Conclusions about previously exposed vaccinees are limited, since just five or six AZD1222 recipients were seropositive for SARS-CoV-2 at baseline. Participants were mostly white British and included more females than males, and it was suggested by the authors that clonal diversity may have been underestimated. In the small 56-69-year group, the increase in depth fell short of significance, most likely because of low power. No day 14 peak-response samples were available, so repertoires were characterized only after the peak T cell response. Reportedly, close to half of the unique spike-specific TCRs recognized epitopes lying outside the regions that are mutated in the B.1.351 and B.1.1.7 variants. The whole spike protein was spanned by vaccine-associated CD4 TCRs, and dominant responses were seen in regions 160-218 and 743-854.

V has 7 bases trimmed and J has 3 bases trimmed; junction bases matching no gene number 9. From the germline V gene (reference sequence), CDR1 is LNHNV and CDR2 is YYDKDF. The CDR3 starts with the cysteine, ends with the phenylalanine, and has 15 residues. The CDR3 DNA has 45 bases and is translated from base 1. Notes on this clone: The clone's antigen remains unknown. Base qualities are not at hand, and no much larger clone is one base apart.

The CDR3 regions of human TCRbeta chains were analyzed by immunosequencing. In the paper's pipeline: TCRs in the repertoires were matched against a reference library of SARS-CoV-2-specific TCRs that had been generated with the MIRA antigen-specificity platform. Breadth was defined as the fraction of unique TCRs that were SARS-CoV-2-associated, and depth was defined as the fraction of total T cells that were SARS-CoV-2-associated. Using the MIRA data, every spike-specific TCR was mapped to the spike region that the TCR reacted to and assigned to either a CD4 or a CD8 class. Log10-transformed breadth and depth values were compared by one-way ANOVA with Sidak's multiple comparisons tests. The source is immuneACCESS, and TCRdb retained only in-frame sequences with V and J called. Part of the clones is not carried over; for the studies checked, unresolved V genes explain less than half of this, and the remainder is unexplained. V and J calls and clone size are given by that table; D and trimming were obtained from the DNA. This sample has 110,000 to 150,000 clones in its table, and approximately 90% of those were observed once. The top ten clonotypes cover around 3.5% of the sample.

The starting material was peripheral blood, obtained 28 days after the second AZD1222 dose. This sequence was found in an adult who received the AZD1222 COVID-19 vaccine. The chain couples TRBV15 to TRBJ2-1; 7 bases in between match TRBD1. Here is the DNA: TGTGCCACCATGCTACTGGACAGGAACTACAATGAGCAGTTCTTC. It is translated as CATMLLDRNYNEQFF.